This is a list of T cell receptor beta chains from one sample in a study of post-analysis software for immune sequencing data. In TCRdb, the PCR reads were re-called with MiXCR into one record per CDR3 protein. The sample carries about 820,000 distinct CDR3 sequences, roughly 50% recorded once. The sequenced sample consisted of blood. All receptors derive from a girl aged 5 to 17 with multiple sclerosis. CDR3s include the opening cysteine and the closing phenylalanine or tryptophan. The D gene is left open where the match is weak. Not all rows give a size; the values are once, few, many and, for expanded clones, a class.

clone_size,cdr3_length,j_call,v_call,d_call,cdr3_nt,cdr3_aa
-,14,TRBJ2-1,TRBV5-6,-,TGTGCCAGCAGCTTACGAGTCGGGAACAATGAGCAGTTCTTC,CASSLRVGNNEQFF
once,17,TRBJ1-2,TRBV13,TRBD1,TGTGCCAGCAGCCCGGGGGCAGGGGGAATTCAGATCTATGGCTACACCTTC,CASSPGAGGIQIYGYTF
-,16,TRBJ2-1,TRBV10-3,TRBD2,TGTGCCATCAGTGGGACTAGCGGGATACTCGCGAATGAGCAGTTCTTC,CAISGTSGILANEQFF
-,17,TRBJ2-6,TRBV10-3,TRBD1,TGTGCCATCAGTCGGGACAGCCAGTTCTCTGGGGCCAACGTCCTGACTTTC,CAISRDSQFSGANVLTF
-,16,TRBJ1-1,TRBV10-3,TRBD1,TGTGCCATCAGTGAGTCGCGGACAGGGGGGAAAGCGGCAGCTTTCTTT,CAISESRTGGKAAAFF
few,16,TRBJ1-2,TRBV4-1,-,TGCGCCAGCAGCCAAGAGAACGAAAAGGATCTGGGGGGCTACACCTTC,CASSQENEKDLGGYTF
-,20,TRBJ2-3,TRBV6-8,TRBD1,TGTGCCAGCAGACACCGGGACAGGGGCCCGTCGATCGGTAGCACAGATACGCAGTATTTT,CASRHRDRGPSIGSTDTQYF
-,19,TRBJ2-3,TRBV6-5,TRBD2,TGTGCCAGCAGTTACCCTGTCGGGACTAGCGGGGGGTCCGGAGGATCGCAGTATTTT,CASSYPVGTSGGSGGSQYF
-,15,TRBJ2-7,TRBV3-1,TRBD2,TGTGCCAGCAGCCAACTAAGCGGGGGGGCGGACGAGCAGTACTTC,CASSQLSGGADEQYF
few,15,TRBJ2-5,TRBV2,TRBD2,TGTGCCAGCAGTGACTTGGCGGGAGAACAAGAGACCCAGTACTTC,CASSDLAGEQETQYF
-,14,TRBJ1-2,TRBV4-2,-,TGTGCCAGCAGCCAAGGGGCAGGGGCCAATGGCTACACCTTC,CASSQGAGANGYTF